This passage covers 2 T cell receptor beta chains from one sample sequenced in a study of regulatory T cells in long-lasting Graves disease. Time point of the sample: persistent/refractory GD, antithyroid drugs over 5 years with positive TRAb. PBMCs were the source of the RNA used for TCR sequencing. Sequencing libraries for TCR beta were prepared with iRepertoire HTBI primers and Arm-PCR of CDR3 regions. MiXCR, applied by TCRdb to the multiplex PCR reads, yields one record per CDR3 protein. The profile shows 300,000 to 350,000 distinct CDR3 sequences, around a fifth of them singletons. Sequenced material: peripheral blood mononuclear cells (PBMCs), taken when the disease was refractory, from a patient treated with antithyroid drugs. These receptors originate from a female donor with Graves disease.

The V gene is TRBV13, the J gene TRBJ2-7; TRBD1 aligns across 7 bases. Germline V gives CDR1 PRHDT, CDR2 FYEKMQ (reference sequence). V lost 5 bases to trimming and J lost 2 bases; unmatched junction nucleotides: 6. The length of the CDR3 is 14 residues. The CDR3 spells CASSPYDRAYEQYF. CDR3 sequence (DNA): TGTGCCAGCAGCCCGTACGACAGGGCCTACGAGCAGTACTTC.

This chain links TRBV7-2 with TRBJ2-7; 11 nucleotides match TRBD2. The CDR3 is 17 amino acids. CDR1 is SGHTA and CDR2 is FQGNSA in the germline V gene. J was trimmed by 0 bases and V by 6 bases; bases with no gene match: 10. The DNA for the CDR3 is TGTGCCAGCAGTTCCTTAGCGGGAGGGCCTTTCTCCTACGAGCAGTACTTC. Translating it yields CASSSLAGGPFSYEQYF. The full variable domain, its missing parts supplied by reference TRBV7-2 and TRBJ2-7, is GAGVSQSPSNKVTEKGKDVELRCDPISGHTALYWYRQSLGQGLEFLIYFQGNSAPDKSGLPSDRFSAERTGGSVSTLTIQRTQQEDSAVYLCASSSLAGGPFSYEQYFGPGTRLTVT.